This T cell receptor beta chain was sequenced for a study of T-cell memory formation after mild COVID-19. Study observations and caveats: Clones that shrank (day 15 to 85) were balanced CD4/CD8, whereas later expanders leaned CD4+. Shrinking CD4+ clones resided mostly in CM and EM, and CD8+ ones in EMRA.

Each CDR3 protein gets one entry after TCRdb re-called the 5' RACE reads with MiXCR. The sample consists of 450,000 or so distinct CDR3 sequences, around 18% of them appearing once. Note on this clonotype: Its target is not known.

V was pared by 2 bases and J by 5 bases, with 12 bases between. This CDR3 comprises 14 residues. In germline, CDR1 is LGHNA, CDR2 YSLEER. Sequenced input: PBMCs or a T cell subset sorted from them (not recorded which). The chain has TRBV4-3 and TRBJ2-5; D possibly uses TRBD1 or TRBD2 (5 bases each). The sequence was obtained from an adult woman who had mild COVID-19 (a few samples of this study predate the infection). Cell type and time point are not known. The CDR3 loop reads CASSQPGPRETQYF. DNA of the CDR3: TGCGCCAGCAGCCAACCGGGACCCCGGGAGACCCAGTACTTC.